The TCR beta chain under discussion was sequenced for a study of cytotoxic CD8 clonotypes in ibrutinib-treated CLL (dated by TCRdb to the early 2020s). Describing the broader study: In this cohort, about 15 patients were treatment-naive and ten to twelve were relapsed/refractory, while some 17 had unmutated IGHV. Cryopreserved peripheral blood mononuclear cells were collected at three points: before therapy, at response, and at either sustained remission or disease progression. Every remission and progressive disease sample was obtained while ibrutinib was still being received by the patients. Samples at response were collected after a median of about 11 months of treatment, with a range of roughly 6 to 36 months. Longitudinal samples were available for about 30% of the roughly 86 trial participants. Partial responses were observed in 24 patients and complete responses in 2; after a median follow-up of 68 months, remission was maintained in about 15 patients and progression was observed in approximately 12. On average, each sample had 255,043 productive templates and tens of thousands of productive rearrangements. What the study reported, not specific to this receptor: An increase in clonality was observed at ibrutinib response, with clonality remaining stable during sustained remission and falling back toward baseline at progression. At baseline, clonality was higher than in age-matched healthy donors and showed a strong correlation with circulating CD8+ T-cell counts. Lymph node repertoires were not examined, and the timing of sampling was not matched between patients in sustained remission and those whose disease progressed. Public clonotypes were rare and either shrank or stayed stable during treatment, and the rise in clonality at ibrutinib response reflected expansion of private clonotypes.

The CDR3 sequence holds 13 residues, the cysteine and phenylalanine included. Only CDR3 DNA is held: 39 bases, read in frame from base 1. CDR1 MDHEN and CDR2 SYDVKM are derived from the germline V gene. The trim is 1 base for V and 11 bases for J, with a gap of 14 bases between the germline ends. On this clone itself: Its target antigen remains unknown. Per-nucleotide qualities are absent, and no much larger clonotype sits a single base away.

Sample time point, as interpreted from the label and publication: 12 months on ibrutinib. For TCR beta library preparation, about 2 micrograms of genomic DNA was extracted from cryopreserved PBMCs. Longitudinal blood samples from CLL patients receiving ibrutinib monotherapy were subjected to high-throughput TCR beta sequencing. The patients were enrolled in a single-center, open-label phase 2 trial of ibrutinib monotherapy. The goal of deep resolution MiSeq sequencing was a depth between 1 in 1 million and 1 in 200,000 T cells, and coverage averaged 10x per clonotype. The immunoSEQ hsTCRB Kit was used to generate the TCR beta libraries. The study's processing was this. ImmunoSEQ Data Assistant and ImmunoSEQ Analyzer were used for data analysis, and V, D and J genes were assigned according to IMGT definitions. Clonality, which ranges from 0 to 1, was calculated as one minus the normalized Shannon entropy of productive rearrangement frequencies. Public clonotype analysis was restricted to overrepresented clonotypes comprising at least 0.05% of each patient's repertoire. Some twelve repertoires from age-matched healthy donors, obtained from immuneACCESS, served as clonality controls. This immuneACCESS table, as held by TCRdb, lists in-frame sequences with V and J called but not all clones. Of the missing ones, under half trace to an unresolved V gene in checked studies; the others have no known cause. V and J calls and clone size follow that table, whereas D and trimming were derived from the DNA. Within this sample are roughly 160,000 clones, with more than 65% of them counted one time only. Roughly 2% of the sample goes to the ten largest clones.

The sequence came from a human donor with chronic lymphocytic leukemia. Sample: PBMCs, taken after 12 months of ibrutinib treatment. Recombination linked TRBV28 to TRBJ1-1, with no D gene named confidently. This receptor has the CDR3 CASSLFSPPSAFF. The sequenced DNA: TGTGCCAGCAGTTTATTCTCCCCTCCCTCGGCTTTCTTT.